The present T cell receptor (beta chain) was sequenced within a study of blood T cell repertoires in COVID-19. At the level of the study: COVID-19 samples collected from the United States, Italy and Spain covered acute and convalescent phases. PBMCs, B-cell-depleted T cells, or T cells provided the cDNA or gDNA that made up the material.

As handled by the study authors: The authors estimated nucleated cell counts from reference gene primer amplification. Using immunoSEQ multiplex PCR, the repertoire was profiled, and TCRdb retains in-frame clones only, with some absent. The DNA gave D and trimming, while V, J and clone size come from that table. Of tens of thousands of clones in the sample, approximately 86% are singletons; the top ten hold over 9.5%. V was pared by 4 bases and J by 2 bases, with 11 bases between. Germline values: CDR1 SNHLY, CDR2 FYNNEI. The CDR3 length is 14 residues. The TCR sequence derives from a woman between 65 and 79 years old with active or convalescent COVID-19. J is TRBJ1-2 and V is TRBV2; a weak D match, TRBD1 (6 bases). The sequenced material came from peripheral blood. CDR3 residues: CASSVPGTNYGYTF. The DNA of the CDR3 is TGTGCCAGCAGTGTGCCAGGGACAAACTATGGCTACACCTTC.